This T cell receptor (beta chain) stems from a study of cytomegalovirus exposure and HLA in healthy donors. Study-wide background: Prior work identified 95 million to 120 million unique TCR beta sequences in some 200 million T cells.

Primers: 60 Vbeta forward and 13 Jbeta reverse. Profiled with immunoSEQ multiplex PCR; TCRdb holds only in-frame clones, not every one. The sample has over 100,000 clones. Germline-derived CDR1 and CDR2 are MNHEY and SVGAGI. The CDR3 sequence is 14 residues long. V trimming: 5 bases; J trimming: 3 bases; junction bases outside the gene matches: 1. The donors, nominally healthy at sampling, likely had unrecorded immune exposures. In regard to this clone: Its antigen is unidentified.

Study conclusions and caveats: Some V segments, TRBV6-2 and TRBV6-3 among them, were indistinguishable and were therefore excluded.

The chain links TRBV6-5 to TRBJ2-2; 9 bases fit TRBD2. Source material: PBMCs. This clonotype was obtained from a woman between 40 and 55 years old in good health and CMV-seropositive. CDR3 sequence reads: CASSKRGDTGELFF. Written as DNA, the CDR3 is TGTGCCAGCAGTAAGCGGGGGGACACCGGGGAGCTGTTTTTT.